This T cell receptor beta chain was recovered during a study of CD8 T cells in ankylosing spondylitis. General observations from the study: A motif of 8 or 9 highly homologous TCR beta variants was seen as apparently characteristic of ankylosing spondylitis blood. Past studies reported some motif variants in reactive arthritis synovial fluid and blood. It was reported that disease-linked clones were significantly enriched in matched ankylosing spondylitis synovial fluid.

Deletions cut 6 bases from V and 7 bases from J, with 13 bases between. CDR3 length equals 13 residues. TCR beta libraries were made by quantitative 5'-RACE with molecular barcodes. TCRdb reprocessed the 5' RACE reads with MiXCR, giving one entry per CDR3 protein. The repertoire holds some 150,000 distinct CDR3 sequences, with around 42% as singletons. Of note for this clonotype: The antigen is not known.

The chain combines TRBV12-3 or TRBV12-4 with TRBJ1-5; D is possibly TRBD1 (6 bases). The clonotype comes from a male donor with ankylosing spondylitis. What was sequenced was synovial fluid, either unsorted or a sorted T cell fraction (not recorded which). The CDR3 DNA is TGTGCCAGCAGGGAACAGGGAGGGCAGCCCCAGCATTTT. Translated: CASREQGGQPQHF.